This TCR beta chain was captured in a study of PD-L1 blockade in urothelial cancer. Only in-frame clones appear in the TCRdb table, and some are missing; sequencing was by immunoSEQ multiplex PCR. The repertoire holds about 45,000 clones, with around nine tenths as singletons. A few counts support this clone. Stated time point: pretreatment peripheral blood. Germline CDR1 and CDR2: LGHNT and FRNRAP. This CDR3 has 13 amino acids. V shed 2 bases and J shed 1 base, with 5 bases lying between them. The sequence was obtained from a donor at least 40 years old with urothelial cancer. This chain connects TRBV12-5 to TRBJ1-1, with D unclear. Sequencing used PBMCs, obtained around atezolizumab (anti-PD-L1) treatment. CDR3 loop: CASGLTGNTEAFF. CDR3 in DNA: TGTGCTAGTGGTTTGACGGGGAACACTGAAGCTTTCTTT.